Each of the 10 T cell receptor beta chains below was sequenced from the same sample in a study of T cell responses to AZD1222 COVID-19 vaccine. Only in-frame clones appear in the TCRdb table, and some are missing; sequencing was by immunoSEQ multiplex PCR. Among about 83,000 clones listed, 70% to 90% were seen once. This specimen consisted of peripheral blood, obtained 28 days after the second AZD1222 dose. The receptors here all came from an adult who received the AZD1222 COVID-19 vaccine.

The V and J genes are TRBV20-1 and TRBJ1-1; D uncertain. Germline loops: CDR1 DFQATT, CDR2 SNEGSKA (reference sequence). Trimming stripped 7 bases from V and 3 bases from J, with 9 bases between. CDR3 length: 11 amino acids. CDR3 amino acids: CSENGDTEAFF. The CDR3 region has the DNA TGCAGTGAGAATGGGGACACTGAAGCTTTCTTT.

The V call is TRBV2, the J call TRBJ2-7; tentatively, D is TRBD1 (6 bases). Per germline, CDR1 SNHLY and CDR2 FYNNEI. The V end was cut by 10 bases, the J end by 2 bases, with 12 bases between. The CDR3 extends over 12 amino acids. The CDR3 sequence: CATSGDAYEQYF. CDR3 DNA: TGTGCCACCTCAGGGGACGCCTACGAGCAGTACTTC.

The V call is TRBV5-1, the J call TRBJ2-1; 8 bases align to TRBD1. Germline CDR1 is SGHRS and CDR2 is YFSETQ. V lost 1 base and J lost 7; bases outside the gene matches: 1. The CDR3 sequence is 13 residues long. In DNA form, the CDR3 reads TGCGCCAGCAGCTTGACAGGGGGGAATGAGCAGTTCTTC. It encodes CASSLTGGNEQFF.

The count of this clone is one. The chain carries TRBV5-1 and TRBJ2-3, with a possible D match to TRBD1 (6 bases). Germline-derived CDR1 and CDR2 are SGHRS and YFSETQ. CDR3 size: 15 residues. V lost 4 bases to trimming and J lost 2 bases, with 14 bases between them. The CDR3 sequence is CASSEGQPPTDTQYF. The CDR3 coding sequence is TGCGCCAGCAGCGAAGGACAGCCCCCCACAGATACGCAGTATTTT.

This chain links TRBV2 with TRBJ2-7; TRBD2 might be the D (6 bases). Deletions cut 7 bases from V and 3 bases from J, with 19 bases between. This CDR3 has 15 residues. Germline CDR1 SNHLY, CDR2 FYNNEI. The CDR3 loop is CASIARRGGVYEQYF. CDR3 nucleotide sequence: TGTGCCAGCATTGCAAGGCGGGGCGGGGTCTACGAGCAGTACTTC.

This sequence joins TRBV19 and TRBJ1-1; TRBD1 is a possible D gene (5 bases). V was shortened by 7 bases and J by 0 bases, with 9 bases between the two germline ends. From germline, CDR1 is LNHDA and CDR2 SQIVND (reference sequence). CDR3 length: 13 residues. The CDR3 spells CASMTEMNTEAFF. CDR3 bases: TGTGCCAGTATGACAGAGATGAACACTGAAGCTTTCTTT.

The V gene is TRBV6-5, the J gene TRBJ2-1; 12 nucleotides agree with TRBD2. This CDR3 region has 14 residues. Germline loops: CDR1 MNHEY, CDR2 SVGAGI. V gave up 7 bases and J gave up 7 bases; unmatched junction bases: 5. The CDR3 DNA follows: TGTGCCAGCAACCCTAGCGGGAGGGGGAATGAGCAGTTCTTC. This sequence encodes CASNPSGRGNEQFF.

This chain uses TRBV24-1 with TRBJ2-3, with TRBD1 matching over 11 bases. The CDR3 has 19 amino acids. The V segment lost 4 bases and the J segment 1 base; nucleotides outside the gene matches: 12. Germline-derived CDR1 and CDR2 are KGHDR and SFDVKD. CDR3 nucleotide sequence: TGTGCCACCAGTGAAACCGGGACAGGGGGGCCAATAGGCACAGATACGCAGTATTTT. It translates to CATSETGTGGPIGTDTQYF.

This chain uses TRBV19 with TRBJ2-3; 8 bases match TRBD2. Germline V gene sequence: CDR1 LNHDA, CDR2 SQIVND (reference sequence). This CDR3 is built from 13 residues. J was trimmed by 7 bases and V by 4 bases; bases with no gene match: 4. The CDR3 region is CASSSTSGNTQYF. Here the CDR3 DNA reads TGTGCCAGTAGTAGTACTAGCGGAAATACGCAGTATTTT. Combining the CDR3 with reference TRBV19 and TRBJ2-3 gives the whole variable domain DGGITQSPKYLFRKEGQNVTLSCEQNLNHDAMYWYRQDPGQGLRLIYYSQIVNDFQKGDIAEGYSVSREKKESFPLTVTSAQKNPTAFYLCASSSTSGNTQYFGPGTRLTVL.

The chain is built from TRBV4-3 and TRBJ2-2, with D possibly matching TRBD2 (6 bases). CDR1 and CDR2 (germline): LGHNA, YSLEER. The CDR3 consists of 15 residues. Trimming removed 4 bases from V and 4 bases from J, with 13 bases in between. CDR3 region: CASSPSGGVTGELFF. CDR3 nucleotide sequence: TGCGCCAGCAGCCCCTCTGGAGGGGTCACCGGGGAGCTGTTTTTT.